This entry concerns a single T cell receptor (beta chain). The antigen it recognizes is unknown. There are no base qualities to consult, and no much larger clone falls within one base. The cohort was made up of 666 healthy bone marrow donors. All cohort members were sampled while nominally healthy, although unrecorded immune exposures were likely present. The donor tested CMV seronegative and was one of the 352 seronegative cohort members. A peripheral blood sample was provided by each donor, and peripheral blood mononuclear cells were used for TCR beta sequencing. The Qiagen DNeasy Blood Extraction Kit was used to extract genomic DNA from the blood cell samples. At the junction V is shortened by 4 bases and J by 6 bases; bases outside the gene matches: 16. The germline V gene yields SGDLS for CDR1 and YYNGEE for CDR2. The CDR3 sequence holds 16 residues, the cysteine and phenylalanine included. This entry keeps only the CDR3 DNA: 48 bases, framed from base 1.

The sample originates from a study of cytomegalovirus exposure and HLA in healthy donors (dated by TCRdb to 2017 to 2019). Study-wide context: An earlier analysis of about 560 of the donors reported over 250 Gb of sequence data and 95 million to 130 million unique TCR beta sequences obtained from some 170 million T cells. An early release covering roughly 600 HLA-typed donors comprised about 300 gigabases of sequencing data and approximately 85 million unique TCR sequences. Among the roughly 400 genotyped donors, about 85% belonged to the genetic ancestry cluster associated with self-reported Caucasian donors. The study aimed to test whether cataloging public T cell receptors could reveal signatures of past pathogen exposure. Using immunosequencing, the study profiled T cell repertoires from 640 or so subjects and related those repertoires to cytomegalovirus serostatus. In addition to the first cohort of around 670 subjects, a separate validation cohort of 130 or so different subjects was used. High-throughput TCR immunosequencing, statistical association of individual TCRs with disease status, and machine learning were combined to predict cytomegalovirus infection status. To study patterns of TCR occurrence, a later analysis re-analyzed previously published TCR beta repertoires from more than 550 donors and added high-resolution HLA genotyping. Rather than using new phenotypic data, the later analysis identified candidate immune exposures from TCR beta sequences and from how often those sequences occurred across donors. An earlier analysis of 450 to 750 of the donors used high-throughput TCR beta sequencing to judge whether each TCR beta V gene segment behaved as functional or pseudogenic. Donor age, sex, ethnicity and CMV serostatus were compiled together with the repertoire data. A later genetic analysis took genome-wide SNP genotypes for about 65% of the 666 donors and used that subset as a discovery cohort. All discovery cohort repertoires had been generated using a single sequencing platform. HLA typing included class I and class II loci at four-digit resolution. Typing coverage varied by locus: about 620-630 donors for A, B, C, DRB1 and DQB1; about 520 for DQA1; more than 600 for DPA1; 450 to 480 for DPB1. Because of strong linkage in the cohort, roughly five DR-DQ haplotypes were treated as single units for association and clustering. Among about 360 genotyped donors of the cohort, an average of 235,054 unique TCR beta nucleotide sequences were sequenced per donor, about a sixth of them non-productive. The study at large found these results: V-gene and J-gene trimming of TCR beta chains was associated with a missense DCLRE1C variant in a later genetic analysis, and the association was replicated in an independent cohort. Because the 87-base-pair reads could not distinguish some IMGT-functional V segments, including TRBV6-2 and TRBV6-3, those segments were excluded. In a later analysis, the rate of TCR association differed among HLA loci, with DRB1 alleles having the most associated TCRs and HLA-C alleles having the fewest. In both the original and validation cohorts, the classifier was reported to diagnose cytomegalovirus status with high specificity and sensitivity. Because HLA typing was unavailable for some donors at each locus, only the typed subset was used in association tests. The study listed 150 to 200 TCR beta chains as associated with cytomegalovirus. A later genetic analysis reported fewer N-insertions in productive TCRs among donors in an Asian-associated ancestry cluster than the roughly 670-donor mean. A cluster of highly shared sequence variants was judged likely to be a technical artifact of the sequencing pipeline. Broadly in line with IMGT annotations, most TCR beta V segments showed up in productive rearrangements about 90% or about 30% of the time in an earlier analysis of several hundred of the donors. Immune exposure information for the cohort was limited to CMV serostatus. In vitro tests confirmed that a few of the cytomegalovirus-associated TCR beta chains recognize cytomegalovirus antigens. Linkage disequilibrium might explain the correlated functional status among segregating V segments, but an unknown experimental factor could not be ruled out. A later analysis associated about 16,000 TCR beta sequences with specific HLA alleles at a false discovery rate of 0.05. The authors suggested that the approach could potentially be extended to other disease states and immunological phenotypes. Assigning TCR associations to individual alleles was difficult when HLA alleles, especially DR and DQ, strongly co-occurred. The presence/absence analyses assumed that sequencing depth was roughly uniform across donors, and that assumption may not be true. Around 16 rarely observed V segments, including chromosome 9 orphons, were excluded from the earlier analysis of several hundred of the donors because counts were too low. Most TCR sequences were seen in very few donors, while some public TCRs were found in many individuals. In a later analysis, HLA-associated TCR beta chains were found to be more clonally expanded and to have lower generation probabilities than equally common non-associated chains. According to a later analysis, parvovirus B19, influenza, CMV and Epstein-Barr virus appeared linked to several top co-occurrence clusters. A further reported finding was that TCR beta sequences accurately predicted the HLA-A and HLA-B alleles for most subjects in the first cohort. In a later analysis, most CMV-associated TCR beta chains were found to appear HLA-restricted, with HLA associations seemingly driven largely by CMV exposure. Only TCR beta chains were sequenced in this cohort, and the absence of alpha or paired-chain data limited detectable features.

The library was obtained by the immunoSEQ multiplex PCR assay. The multiplex PCR relied on a mix of 60 forward primers for TCR Vbeta segments and 13 reverse primers for TCR Jbeta segments. The CDR3 region of rearranged TCR beta genes was amplified from genomic DNA with a multiplex PCR assay. The Illumina HiSeq System was used to sequence the amplified TCR beta libraries as 87-base-pair reads. The original pipeline was this. In a later analysis, tens of millions of unique TCR beta chains were counted across the 500 to 700 repertoires, and approximately 11 million of these chains were shared by at least two donors. Raw reads were error-corrected and collapsed into unique sequences with a nearest-neighbor algorithm that merged closely related sequences to remove PCR and sequencing errors. V, D and J gene segments were assigned by aligning CDR3 sequences to IMGT reference sequences. For a sequence to be retained, a match of at least six nucleotides was required to both a V gene segment and a J gene segment. A rearrangement counted as productive if the CDR3 had no stop codons and remained in frame with V and J, and every other rearrangement counted as non-productive. Following IMGT convention, CDR3 was defined as the stretch from the second conserved V-encoded cysteine to the conserved J-encoded phenylalanine. The earlier analysis of 550 to 650 of the donors excluded any sequence lacking an unambiguous match to a single V gene segment. An earlier analysis of about 590 of the donors classified V segments as functional when productive rearrangements were above 56.7% and as segregating when the standard deviation between donors was above 5%. A statistical classification framework was built to diagnose cytomegalovirus status from the catalog of TCR beta chain sequences. In a later analysis, V and J genes were assigned by comparing TCR nucleotide sequences against IMGT/GENE-DB human TR gene sequences. Using the TCRdist pipeline, a later analysis assigned CDR3 sequences along with most-parsimonious VDJ recombination scenarios. In a later analysis, every TCR beta chain was defined by the combination of its CDR3 amino acid sequence and its V-gene family, and reads without a unique V-gene family were dropped. A later analysis removed 450 to 600 highly shared, low-generation-probability nucleotide sequences to deal with suspected cross-contamination and a sequencing artifact. For each public chain, a later analysis derived a clonal expansion index from normalized ranks of inferred template counts within each repertoire. In a later analysis, generation probabilities were computed using a VDJ recombination model fitted to out-of-frame rearrangements, and the results were checked against IGoR. Hypergeometric tests were used in a later analysis to score TCR-TCR, TCR-HLA and TCR-CMV co-occurrence, with a repertoire-size bias correction applied to the TCR pairs. False discovery rates were estimated in a later analysis by permuting HLA or CMV assignments 20 times. In a later analysis, co-occurring TCRs were grouped using DBSCAN, with TCRdist sequence similarity added in when clustering inside HLA-allele-positive subsets. Repertoires with fewer than 30,000 or more than 120,000 public chains, plus five repertoires with anomalous nucleotide sharing, were excluded from co-occurrence clustering. The clones in this table, taken by TCRdb from immuneACCESS, are in-frame only. Not every clone is retained; where verified, under half of the shortfall comes from an unresolved V gene, and the cause of the rest is unknown. For V, J and clone size, that table is used; D and trimming come from the DNA. The table for this sample lists about 140,000 clones; about 77% of them were counted only once. Under 2% of the sample is in the top ten clones.

Material for sequencing was PBMCs. The chain is made from TRBV9 and TRBJ2-7, with TRBD1 matching 7 junction bases. The sequence was obtained from a female donor in good health and CMV-seronegative. The bases read TGTGCCAGCAGCTCAGGACAGGTTTGGTCTTTGGGCGAGCAGTACTTC. This sequence encodes CASSSGQVWSLGEQYF. Full variable domain (CDR3 extended with the reference TRBV9 and TRBJ2-7 proteins): DSGVTQTPKHLITATGQRVTLRCSPRSGDLSVYWYQQSLDQGLQFLIQYYNGEERAKGNILERFSAQQFPDLHSELNLSSLELGDSALYFCASSSGQVWSLGEQYFGPGTRLTVT.